The 8 T cell receptor beta chains listed next were all sequenced from one sample in a study of human T cells and chemical hapten exposure. The time point: patch test 1, 2 weeks after DPC sensitization. Treatment denoted: therapeutic diphenylcyclopropenone sensitization with weekly scalp DPC. Unfractionated whole blood yielded the extracted total RNA. TCRdb reanalysed the RACE reads using MiXCR and keeps one entry per CDR3 protein. Altogether more than 35,000 distinct CDR3 sequences are present, around 6.5% being singletons, with the ten largest covering around 8.4%. The sample was whole blood, taken in connection with sensitization to the hapten diphenylcyclopropenone (DPC). Source of these receptors: a woman aged 30 to 39 with alopecia areata. Some clones in this sample may be carry-over from other donors' samples.

In this sample, this clonotype turned up many times. The chain carries TRBV5-6 and TRBJ2-7; 9 bases match TRBD1. V was clipped by 3 bases and J by 5 bases; unmatched bases: 9. The CDR3 runs to 15 residues. Germline values: CDR1 SGHDT, CDR2 YYEEEE. This CDR3 reads CASSSTGTGRHEQYF. Here the CDR3 DNA reads TGTGCCAGCAGCTCGACCGGGACAGGGAGGCACGAGCAGTACTTC.

This clonotype was detected a few times. This chain links TRBV7-9 with TRBJ1-2, with D unclear. Trimming cost V 2 bases and J 3 bases, with 4 bases left between them. CDR1 is SEHNR and CDR2 is FQNEAQ in the germline V gene (reference sequence). There are 12 residues in the CDR3. CDR3 sequence reads: CASSLFHYGYTF. CDR3 nucleotide sequence: TGTGCCAGCAGCTTATTTCACTATGGCTACACCTTC.

This clonotype was found many times. The J gene is TRBJ2-1, the V gene TRBV3-1; possible D gene TRBD1, 6 bases. The germline V and J ends were trimmed by 7 bases and 9 bases, with 19 bases remaining between them. CDR1 is LGHDT and CDR2 is YNNKEL in the germline V gene (reference sequence). This CDR3 contains 14 residues. CDR3 sequence: CASKTPGQGTEQFF. DNA of the CDR3: TGTGCCAGCAAGACTCCGGGCCAGGGGACTGAGCAGTTCTTC.

The chain links TRBV12-3 or TRBV12-4 to TRBJ2-5; D remains ambiguous. The CDR3 loop spans 13 amino acids. V was pared by 5 bases and J by 5 bases, with 12 bases between. In DNA, the CDR3 is TGTGCCAGCAGTCGTAACACCGGGGAGACCCAGTACTTC. The encoded protein is CASSRNTGETQYF.

This clonotype was counted only a few times. V is TRBV6-5 and J is TRBJ1-2, with D possibly TRBD1 on 5 matching bases. The germline V and J ends were trimmed by 0 bases and 2 bases, with 16 bases remaining between them. Germline values: CDR1 MNHEY, CDR2 SVGAGI. The CDR3 runs to 17 residues. This chain's CDR3 is CASSYSSATAWNYGYTF. Written as DNA, the CDR3 is TGTGCCAGCAGTTACTCGTCTGCGACAGCCTGGAACTATGGCTACACCTTC.

Ten or more counts support this clonotype. CDR3 protein: CASSPGRDNSPLHF. Written as DNA, the CDR3 is TGTGCCAGCAGCCCCGGACGGGATAATTCACCCCTCCACTTT. The chain has TRBV7-9 and TRBJ1-6; D remains ambiguous. V gave up 5 bases and J gave up 5 bases, with 10 bases separating them. The germline V gene has CDR1 SEHNR and CDR2 FQNEAQ (reference sequence). CDR3 length: 14 amino acids.

This clonotype was detected many times. The J gene is TRBJ1-2, the V gene TRBV6-1; D gene uncertain. This CDR3 is built from 15 residues. V lost 2 bases, J lost 3 bases, and 13 bases lay in between. Germline V gene lookup returns CDR1 MNHNS and CDR2 SASEGT. The CDR3 loop is CASSERGRPDYGYTF. The CDR3 DNA is TGTGCCAGCAGTGAACGCGGCAGGCCTGACTATGGCTACACCTTC.

This clonotype has a count of ten or more. The chain is built from TRBV20-1 and TRBJ2-5, with 8 bases identical to TRBD2. After removal of 5 bases from V and 1 base from J, the junction contained 15 bases not matched to a gene. Germline V gene sequence: CDR1 DFQATT, CDR2 SNEGSKA (reference sequence). The CDR3 totals 17 residues. The CDR3 coding sequence is TGCAGTGCTCCAACCCCAATGTTACTAGCGGCCCAAGAGACCCAGTACTTC. Its translation: CSAPTPMLLAAQETQYF.